One and the same sample provided the 20 T cell receptor beta chains below, sequenced in a study of chemoradiotherapy in HPV16-positive cancers. The method was immunoSEQ multiplex PCR; TCRdb's version includes in-frame clones alone and lacks a portion of them. This table has approximately 3,000 clones, around four fifths appearing once. The sample consisted of blood, taken from a patient who underwent chemoradiotherapy. The receptors derive from a human donor with HPV-associated anogenital cancer.

The chain couples TRBV15 to TRBJ2-3; D call uncertain. There are 13 residues in the CDR3. Germline assignment: CDR1 LNHNV and CDR2 YYDKDF (reference sequence). V lost 5 bases to trimming and J lost 8 bases, with 14 bases between them. The CDR3 spells CATSLGRAPTQYF. The CDR3 region has the DNA TGTGCCACCAGCCTCGGACGGGCTCCTACGCAGTATTTT.

The chain uses TRBV5-8 and TRBJ1-3; D not resolved. The CDR3 has 12 residues. CDR1 is SGHTS and CDR2 is YDEGEE in the germline V gene. V was shortened by 5 bases and J by 4 bases, with 7 bases between the two germline ends. CDR3 nucleotide sequence: TGTGCCAGCAGTTCTCGGGGAAACACCATATATTTT. This translates into CASSSRGNTIYF. Full variable domain (outside the CDR3, taken from reference TRBV5-8 and TRBJ1-3): EAGVTQSPTHLIKTRGQQATLRCSPISGHTSVYWYQQALGLGLQFLLWYDEGEERNRGNFPPRFSGRQFPNYSSELNVNALELEDSALYLCASSSRGNTIYFGEGSWLTVV.

CDR3 loop: CASSLSPDTQYF. The CDR3 nucleotides read TGTGCCAGCAGCTTAAGCCCAGATACGCAGTATTTT. This chain connects TRBV7-9 to TRBJ2-3; D not certain. The CDR3 is made up of 12 amino acids. V was shortened by 2 bases and J by 4 bases, with 4 bases between the two germline ends. The germline gives CDR1 SEHNR, CDR2 FQNEAQ (reference sequence). Complete variable domain (other parts from reference TRBV7-9 and TRBJ2-3): DTGVSQNPRHKITKRGQNVTFRCDPISEHNRLYWYRQTLGQGPEFLTYFQNEAQLEKSRLLSDRFSAERPKGSFSTLEIQRTEQGDSAMYLCASSLSPDTQYFGPGTRLTVL.

As to this clone: Other nucleotide sequences from this sample produce the same CDR3. The CDR3, as DNA: TGTGCCTGGAGCCTAGACAGGGACTATCAGCCCCAGCATTTT. Amino acid sequence: CAWSLDRDYQPQHF. The chain uses TRBV30 and TRBJ1-5; 7 bases match TRBD1. Per the germline V gene, CDR1 is GTSNPN and CDR2 is SVGIG (reference sequence). The junction had 7 bases not matched to a gene; V was cut back by 3 bases and J by 5 bases. The length of the CDR3 is 14 residues.

The rearrangement uses TRBV5-1 and TRBJ2-6; D remains ambiguous. The CDR3 covers 17 residues. CDR1 is SGHRS, CDR2 YFSETQ, per germline. V was clipped by 1 base and J by 0 bases, with 11 bases between them. The CDR3 is CASSLMSVGSGANVLTF. The CDR3 DNA sequence: TGCGCCAGCAGCTTGATGTCAGTCGGCTCTGGGGCCAACGTCCTGACTTTC.

This chain connects TRBV18 to TRBJ1-4; no firm D call. CDR3 length: 15 residues. V lost 3 bases and J lost 2, with 10 bases in between. Germline-derived CDR1 and CDR2 are KGHSH and LQKENI. The CDR3 DNA is TGTGCCAGCTCACCCGCGGGGTCCACTAATGAAAAACTGTTTTTT. Translated, it gives CASSPAGSTNEKLFF. Together with reference TRBV18 and TRBJ1-4, the CDR3 gives the full variable domain: NAGVMQNPRHLVRRRGQEARLRCSPMKGHSHVYWYRQLPEEGLKFMVYLQKENIIDESGMPKERFSAEFPKEGPSILRIQQVVRGDSAAYFCASSPAGSTNEKLFFGSGTQLSVL.

The chain combines TRBV7-9 with TRBJ1-1; 9 bases are shared with TRBD1. CDR1 and CDR2 (germline): SEHNR, FQNEAQ (reference sequence). The CDR3 contains 14 residues. Losses at the gene ends were 4 bases for V and 4 bases for J; bases not matched to a gene: 4. CDR3 sequence: CASSSGDRATEAFF. The CDR3 bases are TGTGCCAGCAGCTCGGGGGACAGGGCCACTGAAGCTTTCTTT.

The genes are TRBV5-6 and TRBJ1-4; perhaps TRBD1 as D (6 bases). V dropped 0 bases and J dropped 1 base, with 10 bases sitting between them. The CDR3 consists of 16 residues. Germline V lookup: CDR1 SGHDT, CDR2 YYEEEE. The CDR3 loop is CASSLAGGGTNEKLFF. The CDR3 coding sequence is TGTGCCAGCAGCTTGGCCGGGGGCGGAACTAATGAAAAACTGTTTTTT.

The J gene is TRBJ2-5, the V gene TRBV27; 9 nucleotides line up with TRBD2. Germline V gene sequence: CDR1 MNHEY, CDR2 SMNVEV (reference sequence). Germline trimming cut 0 bases from V and 7 bases from J; bases unmatched to any gene: 9. The CDR3 covers 16 residues. The CDR3 DNA reads TGTGCCAGCAGTTTATCGGAGGTGGGAGCGGGGGGGACCCAGTACTTC. This sequence encodes CASSLSEVGAGGTQYF.

The chain couples TRBV18 to TRBJ1-2, with D perhaps TRBD1 (5 bases). The V end lost 0 bases, the J end lost 8 bases, and 10 bases lay between the germline ends. The length of the CDR3 is 13 residues. The germline V gene encodes CDR1 KGHSH and CDR2 LQKENI. CDR3 protein: CASSPPAGIGYTF. In nucleotides, the CDR3 is TGTGCCAGCTCACCACCGGCAGGGATCGGCTACACCTTC. The variable domain in full, completed from reference TRBV18 and TRBJ1-2, reads NAGVMQNPRHLVRRRGQEARLRCSPMKGHSHVYWYRQLPEEGLKFMVYLQKENIIDESGMPKERFSAEFPKEGPSILRIQQVVRGDSAAYFCASSPPAGIGYTFGSGTRLTVV.

This clone has just a few counts. The chain couples TRBV7-9 to TRBJ1-4, with TRBD1 as a possible D gene (6 bases). Per the germline V gene, CDR1 is SEHNR and CDR2 is FQNEAQ (reference sequence). The V gene lost 5 bases and the J gene lost 10 bases, with 17 bases spanning the gap. The CDR3 consists of 14 residues. The CDR3 here is CASSPGGWERKLFF. CDR3 sequence (DNA): TGTGCCAGCAGCCCTGGGGGCTGGGAGCGAAAACTGTTTTTT.

For this clone: The junction differs from germline at one of its ends, possibly a read error. The V and J genes are TRBV28 and TRBJ1-2; no firm D call. The germline CDR1 and CDR2 sequences are MDHEN and SYDVKM. The CDR3 has 15 amino acids. For the CDR3, the DNA is TGTGTCAGCAGAGCGCCCCCGCCACGCTCCTATGGCTACACCTTC. Amino acids: CVSRAPPPRSYGYTF.

The chain couples TRBV12-5 to TRBJ1-5; D is unclear. CDR3 size: 17 residues. Trimming shortened V by 0 bases and J by 4 bases, and 16 bases separated the two germline ends. CDR1 LGHNT and CDR2 FRNRAP come from the germline V gene. Written as DNA, the CDR3 is TGTGCTAGTGGTTTGGTAGCAGCCGGAGGGTTTAATCAGCCCCAGCATTTT. Translated, it gives CASGLVAAGGFNQPQHF.

In this sample, this clone turned up a few times. The chain couples TRBV19 to TRBJ1-5, with D tentatively TRBD1 (6 bases). CDR3 length equals 12 residues. CDR1 LNHDA and CDR2 SQIVND come from the germline V gene (reference sequence). V dropped 10 bases and J dropped 7 bases, with 14 bases sitting between them. The CDR3, as DNA: TGTGCCACCGAAGGGAGGGGGCAGCCCCAGCATTTT. Protein sequence: CATEGRGQPQHF.

The rearrangement joins TRBV11-2 to TRBJ2-1; 10 nucleotides line up with TRBD2. J gave up 5 bases and V 2 bases, and 6 bases lay outside the gene matches. This CDR3 spans 16 amino acids. Germline CDR1 and CDR2: SGHAT and FQNNGV. In DNA form, the CDR3 reads TGTGCCAGCAGCTTAAGCACTAGCGGGGAACACAATGAGCAGTTCTTC. Protein product: CASSLSTSGEHNEQFF.

The rearrangement joins TRBV30 to TRBJ1-5, with D possibly matching TRBD1 (6 bases). V was clipped by 2 bases and J by 3 bases, with 11 bases between them. CDR3 length equals 14 residues. CDR1 and CDR2 from the germline V gene are GTSNPN and SVGIG (reference sequence). This CDR3 is CAWSLDSSNQPQHF. CDR3 nucleotides: TGTGCCTGGAGTTTGGACAGTTCCAATCAGCCCCAGCATTTT.

This chain connects TRBV29-1 to TRBJ1-2, with D possibly being TRBD1 (5 bases). V was trimmed by 4 bases and J by 3 bases, leaving 15 bases between them. Germline CDR1 and CDR2: SQVTM and ANQGSEA. The CDR3 is 14 residues long. The CDR3, as DNA: TGCAGCGTTGCGACTCGGGGGGTTGACTATGGCTACACCTTC. Its protein is CSVATRGVDYGYTF.

V and J are TRBV5-6 and TRBJ2-7; tentatively, D is TRBD1 (5 bases). Trimming cost V 1 base and J 0 bases, with 8 bases left between them. The CDR3 extends over 14 amino acids. Germline V gene data show CDR1 as SGHDT and CDR2 as YYEEEE. The CDR3 DNA reads as TGTGCCAGCAGCTTGAGGACACGCTCCTACGAGCAGTACTTC. Its protein product is CASSLRTRSYEQYF.

This chain connects TRBV5-1 to TRBJ2-1, with D uncertain. Trimming took off 0 bases at V and 7 bases at J, with 17 bases between the two ends. The V gene's germline CDR1 is SGHRS and CDR2 YFSETQ. This CDR3 is 16 amino acids long. The CDR3: CASSLERLEITNEQFF. The CDR3 nucleotides are TGCGCCAGCAGCTTGGAGAGGCTAGAAATAACGAATGAGCAGTTCTTC.

This chain links TRBV11-3 with TRBJ2-3; D may be TRBD2 (5 bases). Trimming removed 5 bases at V and 1 base at J, with 13 bases between. The CDR3 runs to 15 residues. Germline V gene sequence: CDR1 SGHNT, CDR2 YENEEA. Here the CDR3 DNA reads TGTGCCAGCAGCCAGATCGGGAACCGCACAGATACGCAGTATTTT. This codes for CASSQIGNRTDTQYF.